These T cell receptor beta chains were read from a single sample in a study of identical twins. TCRdb re-analysed the 5' RACE reads in MiXCR, keeping a single row per CDR3 protein. This table holds 600,000 to 800,000 distinct CDR3 sequences, less than 25% found once. This sample was also put to use in a study of T cells expressing NK-cell markers.

The source material was PBMCs. These TCRs come from a woman younger than 35 in good health. CDR3s include the opening cysteine and the closing phenylalanine or tryptophan. The D gene is left open where the match is weak. Clone size is shown for a subset of rows, as once, few, many or a class of expanded clone.

clone_size	j_call	d_call	v_call	cdr3_aa	cdr3_nt
many	TRBJ2-7	TRBD1	TRBV4-3	CASSRGQGESHEQYF	TGCGCCAGCAGCCGTGGGCAGGGGGAGTCTCACGAGCAGTACTTC
-	TRBJ2-7	-	TRBV5-1	CASSLELPYYEQYF	TGCGCCAGCAGCTTGGAACTACCCTACTACGAGCAGTACTTC
-	TRBJ2-5	-	TRBV5-5	CASSDAVAFDGETQYF	TGTGCCAGCAGCGACGCCGTGGCATTCGACGGGGAGACCCAGTACTTC
-	TRBJ2-1	-	TRBV7-2	CASTPGPPSYNEQFF	TGTGCCAGCACCCCGGGACCACCATCCTACAATGAGCAGTTCTTC
few	TRBJ2-7	TRBD2	TRBV27	CASSFGLAESEQYF	TGTGCCAGCAGTTTTGGGCTAGCGGAGAGCGAGCAGTACTTC
-	TRBJ1-2	TRBD1	TRBV12-3/TRBV12-4	CASSPSRDRVGYTF	TGTGCCAGCAGCCCCTCCCGGGACAGGGTAGGCTACACCTTC
few	TRBJ2-3	-	TRBV9	CASSVAWNLDTQYF	TGTGCCAGCAGCGTAGCTTGGAATCTGGATACGCAGTATTTT
few	TRBJ2-1	-	TRBV5-6	CASSLEARGLYNEQFF	TGTGCCAGCAGCTTGGAGGCCAGGGGCCTATACAATGAGCAGTTCTTC
few	TRBJ2-6	-	TRBV27	CASSYQTGTRFDSGANVLTF	TGTGCCAGCAGTTACCAGACAGGGACTCGTTTCGACTCTGGGGCCAACGTCCTGACTTTC
few	TRBJ2-1	-	TRBV19	CASSIIGSNEQFF	TGTGCCAGTAGTATAATAGGCTCCAATGAGCAGTTCTTC
few	TRBJ2-2	-	TRBV27	CASSPSGNTGELFF	TGTGCCAGCAGCCCTTCCGGTAACACCGGGGAGCTGTTTTTT
few	TRBJ1-5	TRBD1	TRBV7-9	CASSRGTGDNQPQHF	TGTGCCAGCAGCAGGGGGACAGGGGACAATCAGCCCCAGCATTTT
-	TRBJ2-1	TRBD2	TRBV6-4	CASPPGGLAEQFF	TGTGCCAGCCCTCCCGGAGGACTAGCGGAGCAGTTCTTC
many	TRBJ2-5	-	TRBV27	CASSYTGQETQYF	TGTGCCAGCAGCTACACGGGACAAGAGACCCAGTACTTC
-	TRBJ1-2	TRBD1	TRBV6-1	CASSSDRVYGYTF	TGTGCCAGCAGCTCGGACAGGGTCTATGGCTACACCTTC
few	TRBJ2-1	-	TRBV10-3	CAISSRDNEQFF	TGTGCCATCAGCAGCCGGGACAATGAGCAGTTCTTC
-	TRBJ2-3	-	TRBV4-3	CASSQAGQGSDTQYF	TGCGCCAGCAGCCAGGCGGGACAAGGGTCAGATACGCAGTATTTT
-	TRBJ2-3	-	TRBV4-3	CASSQGSWRGTDTQYF	TGCGCCAGCAGCCAAGGGAGTTGGCGGGGCACAGATACGCAGTATTTT
-	TRBJ2-2	-	TRBV7-3	CASSLFWDSGELFF	TGTGCCAGCAGCTTATTTTGGGATTCCGGGGAGCTGTTTTTT
-	TRBJ2-1	-	TRBV7-2	CASSFEGYYNEQFF	TGTGCCAGCAGCTTTGAGGGGTACTACAATGAGCAGTTCTTC
few	TRBJ2-7	-	TRBV12-3/TRBV12-4	CASSRRTGTHLGEQYF	TGTGCCAGCAGTAGGAGAACCGGGACACACCTGGGGGAGCAGTACTTC
-	TRBJ1-2	-	TRBV20-1	CSARYDSGYGYTF	TGCAGTGCTAGGTACGACAGCGGTTATGGCTACACCTTC
few	TRBJ2-3	-	TRBV6-5	CASMGPLDTQYF	TGTGCCAGCATGGGGCCATTAGATACGCAGTATTTT
many	TRBJ2-5	TRBD2	TRBV7-8	CASSLGVGRAGEEETQYF	TGTGCCAGCAGCTTAGGGGTGGGGAGAGCGGGGGAGGAGGAGACCCAGTACTTC
few	TRBJ2-5	-	TRBV20-1	CSARGDSGAQETQYF	TGCAGTGCTAGAGGGGACAGCGGGGCGCAAGAGACCCAGTACTTC
few	TRBJ2-2	TRBD1	TRBV27	CASSLQDRGTGELFF	TGTGCCAGCAGTTTACAGGACAGGGGCACCGGGGAGCTGTTTTTT
-	TRBJ2-2	-	TRBV11-2	CASSLRVHGELFF	TGTGCCAGCAGCTTACGGGTCCACGGGGAGCTGTTTTTT
many	TRBJ2-1	-	TRBV12-3/TRBV12-4	CASSLNTNEQFF	TGTGCCAGCAGTCTGAACACCAATGAGCAGTTCTTC
-	TRBJ2-1	-	TRBV20-1	CSASGLNYNEQFF	TGCAGTGCTAGTGGCCTTAACTACAATGAGCAGTTCTTC
once	TRBJ2-2	-	TRBV25-1	CAASTEGAVGELFF	TGTGCCGCCTCGACGGAGGGGGCGGTCGGGGAGCTGTTTTTT
-	TRBJ2-7	TRBD1	TRBV29-1	CSVAAQGELIFYEQYF	TGCAGCGTTGCAGCACAGGGGGAACTGATCTTCTACGAGCAGTACTTC
-	TRBJ2-5	-	TRBV20-1	CSARDLRLQETQYF	TGCAGTGCTAGAGATCTACGGTTGCAAGAGACCCAGTACTTC
-	TRBJ2-1	TRBD1	TRBV20-1	CSAVDRPNEQFF	TGCAGTGCCGTGGACAGGCCGAATGAGCAGTTCTTC
many	TRBJ1-6	TRBD1	TRBV5-1	CASSVDRGNSPLHF	TGCGCCAGCAGCGTGGACAGGGGGAATTCACCCCTCCACTTT
many	TRBJ2-7	TRBD2	TRBV6-5	CASSYFITSGSYEQYF	TGTGCCAGCAGTTACTTCATAACTAGCGGGAGTTACGAGCAGTACTTC
-	TRBJ1-2	-	TRBV20-1	CSARVWGAGGYTF	TGCAGTGCACGTGTATGGGGTGCAGGGGGCTACACCTTC
few	TRBJ2-1	-	TRBV7-3	CATAVGGSHNEQFF	TGTGCCACGGCTGTGGGGGGCTCCCACAATGAGCAGTTCTTC
-	TRBJ2-5	-	TRBV25-1	CASSEYHQETQYF	TGTGCCAGCAGTGAATACCACCAAGAGACCCAGTACTTC